This entry features one T cell receptor (beta chain) sequence. This sample was included in a study of blood T cell repertoires in COVID-19. Measured with immunoSEQ multiplex PCR; TCRdb has only the in-frame clones, and not every one. The sample has 150,000 to 200,000 clones; 80% are singletons. This CDR3 has 15 residues. The V gene's germline CDR1 is SNHLY and CDR2 FYNNEI. V was pared by 4 bases and J by 7 bases, with 17 bases between. The TCR originated in a man in his forties who had recovered from COVID-19. V gene TRBV2 combines with J gene TRBJ2-1; tentatively, D is TRBD2 (6 bases). Sequenced input: PBMCs or T cells enriched from blood (not recorded which). The CDR3, as DNA: TGTGCCAGCAGTGCTCTATCGGGACTCGGGAATGAGCAGTTCTTC. As protein: CASSALSGLGNEQFF.